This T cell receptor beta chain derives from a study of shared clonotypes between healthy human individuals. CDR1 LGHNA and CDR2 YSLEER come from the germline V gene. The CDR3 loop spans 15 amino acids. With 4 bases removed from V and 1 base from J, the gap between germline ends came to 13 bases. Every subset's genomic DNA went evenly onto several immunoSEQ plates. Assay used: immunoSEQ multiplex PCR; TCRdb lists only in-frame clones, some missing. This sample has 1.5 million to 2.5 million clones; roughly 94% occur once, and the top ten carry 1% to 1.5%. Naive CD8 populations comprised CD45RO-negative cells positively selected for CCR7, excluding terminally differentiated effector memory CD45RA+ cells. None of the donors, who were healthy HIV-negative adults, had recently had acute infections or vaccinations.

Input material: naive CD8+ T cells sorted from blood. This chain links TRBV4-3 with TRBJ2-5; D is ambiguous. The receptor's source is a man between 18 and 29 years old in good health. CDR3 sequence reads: CASSPSLSSQETQYF. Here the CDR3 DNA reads TGCGCCAGCAGCCCGAGCCTTAGTAGCCAAGAGACCCAGTACTTC.